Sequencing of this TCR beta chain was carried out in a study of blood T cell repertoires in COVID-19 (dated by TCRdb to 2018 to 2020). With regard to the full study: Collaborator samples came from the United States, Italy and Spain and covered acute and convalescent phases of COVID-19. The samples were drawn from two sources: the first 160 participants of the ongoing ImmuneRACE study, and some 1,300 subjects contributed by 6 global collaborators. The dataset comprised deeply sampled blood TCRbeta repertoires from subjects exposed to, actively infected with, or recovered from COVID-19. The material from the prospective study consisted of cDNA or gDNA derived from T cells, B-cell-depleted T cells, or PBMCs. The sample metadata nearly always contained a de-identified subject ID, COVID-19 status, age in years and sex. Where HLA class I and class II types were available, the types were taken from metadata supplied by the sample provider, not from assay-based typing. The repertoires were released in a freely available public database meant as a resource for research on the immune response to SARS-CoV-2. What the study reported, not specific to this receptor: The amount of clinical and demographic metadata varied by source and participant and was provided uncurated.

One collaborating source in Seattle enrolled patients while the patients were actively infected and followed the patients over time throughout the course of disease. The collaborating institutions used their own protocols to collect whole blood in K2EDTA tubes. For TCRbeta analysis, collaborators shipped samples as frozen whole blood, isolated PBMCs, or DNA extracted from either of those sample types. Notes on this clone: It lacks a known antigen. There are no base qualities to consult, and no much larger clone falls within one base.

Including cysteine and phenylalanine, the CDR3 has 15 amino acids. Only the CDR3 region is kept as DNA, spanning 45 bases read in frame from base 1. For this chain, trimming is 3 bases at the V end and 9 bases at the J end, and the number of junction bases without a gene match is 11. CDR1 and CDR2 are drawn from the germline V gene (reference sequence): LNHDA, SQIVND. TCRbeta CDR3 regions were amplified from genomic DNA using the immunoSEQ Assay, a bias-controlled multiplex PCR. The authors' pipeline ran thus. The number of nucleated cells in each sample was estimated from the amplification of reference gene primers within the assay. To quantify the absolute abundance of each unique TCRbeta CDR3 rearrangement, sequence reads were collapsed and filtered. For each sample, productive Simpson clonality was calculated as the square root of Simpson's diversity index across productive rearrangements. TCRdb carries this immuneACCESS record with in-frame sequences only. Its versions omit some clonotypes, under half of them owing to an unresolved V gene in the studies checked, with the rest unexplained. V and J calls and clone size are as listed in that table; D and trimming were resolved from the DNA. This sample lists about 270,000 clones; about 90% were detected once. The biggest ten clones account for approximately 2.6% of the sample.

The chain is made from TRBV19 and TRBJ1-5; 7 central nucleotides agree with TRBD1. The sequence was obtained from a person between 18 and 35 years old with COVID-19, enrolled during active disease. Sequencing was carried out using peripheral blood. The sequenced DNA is TGTGCCAGTAGTATCTGGGACAGTACCAGGCGGCCCCAGCATTTT. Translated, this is CASSIWDSTRRPQHF.